The 5 T cell receptor beta chains listed next were all sequenced from one sample in a study of T cell responses to AZD1222 COVID-19 vaccine. The method was immunoSEQ multiplex PCR; TCRdb's version includes in-frame clones alone and lacks a portion of them. Of under 150,000 clones listed, about 91% are singletons. The sample in question was peripheral blood, obtained on day 0 of AZD1222 vaccination. These receptors were obtained from an adult in good health.

The V gene is TRBV19, the J gene TRBJ1-1, with 8 nucleotides matching TRBD1. Germline V gene data show CDR1 as LNHDA and CDR2 as SQIVND (reference sequence). V dropped 3 bases and J dropped 5; count of bases not matched to a gene: 8. The CDR3 totals 15 residues. CDR3 in amino acids: CASSIRINRGTEAFF. The CDR3 nucleotides are TGTGCCAGTAGTATCCGGATTAACAGGGGGACTGAAGCTTTCTTT.

In nucleotides, the CDR3 is TGCGCCAGCAGTGATCGGGGGTACGAGCAGTACTTC. It is translated as CASSDRGYEQYF. This chain uses TRBV10-2 with TRBJ2-7, with D perhaps matching TRBD2 (6 bases). Trimming pared 3 bases from V and 4 bases from J, leaving 7 bases between. CDR1 and CDR2 (germline): WSHSY, SAAADI. CDR3 length equals 12 residues.

The chain combines TRBV6-2 or TRBV6-3 with TRBJ2-7; D is perhaps TRBD1 (5 bases). Germline CDR1 and CDR2: MNHEY and SVGEGT. The CDR3 has 16 residues. V shed 0 bases and J shed 0 bases, with 12 bases lying between them. The CDR3 sequence is CASSYSRQLRSYEQYF. CDR3 DNA: TGTGCCAGCAGTTACTCGAGACAGCTCCGCTCCTACGAGCAGTACTTC.

This rearrangement joins TRBV19 to TRBJ1-5; TRBD1 matches at 7 bases. The ends lost 7 bases at V and 3 bases at J; junction bases unmatched: 12. The CDR3 is made up of 16 amino acids. Looked up from germline, CDR1 is LNHDA and CDR2 is SQIVND (reference sequence). DNA for the CDR3: TGTGCCAGTATGTTCCTCCGGGACAGAGTCAATCAGCCCCAGCATTTT. Protein product: CASMFLRDRVNQPQHF.

The rearrangement uses TRBV19 and TRBJ1-1; D might be TRBD1 (6 bases). This CDR3 is built from 14 residues. Looked up from germline, CDR1 is LNHDA and CDR2 is SQIVND (reference sequence). Trimming cost V 7 bases and J 5 bases, with 17 bases left between them. DNA of the CDR3: TGTGCCAGTATCGACGCTGGGGGGGCAACTGAAGCTTTCTTT. Its protein is CASIDAGGATEAFF.